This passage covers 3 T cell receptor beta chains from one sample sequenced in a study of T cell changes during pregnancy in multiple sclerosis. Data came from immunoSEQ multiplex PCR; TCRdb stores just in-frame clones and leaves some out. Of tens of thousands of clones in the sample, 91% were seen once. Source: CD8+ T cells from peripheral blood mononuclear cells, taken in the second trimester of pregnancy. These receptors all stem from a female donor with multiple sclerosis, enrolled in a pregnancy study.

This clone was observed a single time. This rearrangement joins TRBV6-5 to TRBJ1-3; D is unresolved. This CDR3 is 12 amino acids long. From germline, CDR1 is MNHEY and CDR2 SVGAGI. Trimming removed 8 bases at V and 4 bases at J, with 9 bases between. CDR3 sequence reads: CASGFGGNTIYF. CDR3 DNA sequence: TGTGCCAGCGGCTTCGGGGGAAACACCATATATTTT.

CDR3 nucleotides: TGTGCCAGCAGTGAAATCTGGGGCAGCCAAGAGACCCAGTACTTC. Translating it yields CASSEIWGSQETQYF. The J gene is TRBJ2-5, the V gene TRBV6-1; D may be TRBD1 (5 bases). V was cut by 2 bases and J by 1 base, with 11 bases left in between. CDR1 MNHNS and CDR2 SASEGT come from the germline V gene. The CDR3 is 15 residues long.

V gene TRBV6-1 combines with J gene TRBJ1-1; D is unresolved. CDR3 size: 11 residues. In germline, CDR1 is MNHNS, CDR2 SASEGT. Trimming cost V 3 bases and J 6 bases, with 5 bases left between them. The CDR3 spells CASSDTPEAFF. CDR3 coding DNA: TGTGCCAGCAGTGACACTCCTGAAGCTTTCTTT.